These T cell receptor beta chains were read from a single sample in a study of long-term antiretroviral therapy in people with HIV. Assay used: immunoSEQ multiplex PCR; TCRdb lists only in-frame clones, some missing. Of about 33,000 clones in the sample, around 97% were seen once. This material consisted of unsorted PBMCs, taken 6.9 years after starting antiretroviral therapy. The receptors were gathered from a man aged 25-40 years with HIV. Both conserved end residues are part of each CDR3. D genes are given only for firm matches. Not every row has a clone size; where given, it reads once, few, many or a size class.

D gene,J gene,V gene,clone size,CDR3 protein,CDR3 DNA
-,TRBJ2-1,TRBV11-3,-,CASSLGLNEQFF,TGTGCCAGCAGCTTAGGCCTGAACGAGCAGTTCTTC
-,TRBJ2-3,TRBV7-3,-,CASSRDPIRADTQYF,TGTGCCAGCAGCAGGGACCCCATCAGAGCAGATACGCAGTATTTT
-,TRBJ1-2,TRBV7-8,-,CASSSPGLGPEDYGYTF,TGTGCCAGCAGCTCCCCGGGGCTAGGCCCGGAGGACTATGGCTACACCTTC
-,TRBJ2-2,TRBV7-6,-,CASSLSKSNPGGELFF,TGTGCCAGCAGCTTATCCAAGAGTAACCCGGGCGGGGAGCTGTTTTTT
-,TRBJ1-2,TRBV20-1,-,CSARDYGYTF,TGCAGTGCTAGGGATTATGGCTACACCTTC
-,TRBJ1-2,TRBV7-3,-,CASSLRQNYGYTF,TGTGCCAGCAGCCTCCGGCAAAACTATGGCTACACCTTC
TRBD2,TRBJ2-5,TRBV15,-,CATSRGPAGGELETQYF,TGTGCCACCAGCAGAGGGCCAGCGGGAGGAGAACTAGAGACCCAGTACTTC
-,TRBJ1-2,TRBV28,-,CASRDPSYGYTF,TGTGCCAGCAGGGATCCCTCCTATGGCTACACCTTC
-,TRBJ1-6,TRBV27,-,CASSSGPPGRGYSPLHF,TGTGCCAGCAGTTCGGGCCCCCCGGGTCGGGGATATTCACCCCTCCACTTT
-,TRBJ1-3,TRBV6-5,-,CASTLTLTSGNTIYF,TGTGCCAGCACCCTAACACTCACCTCTGGAAACACCATATATTTT
-,TRBJ2-1,TRBV7-8,-,CASSLASAGYNEQFF,TGTGCCAGCAGCTTAGCGTCGGCTGGATACAATGAGCAGTTCTTC
TRBD1,TRBJ2-5,TRBV10-3,-,CASRQGLGETQYF,TGTGCCAGCAGACAGGGGCTGGGTGAGACCCAGTACTTC
-,TRBJ2-2,TRBV7-3,-,CASSPGGQNTGELFF,TGTGCCAGCAGCCCGGGTGGGCAGAACACCGGGGAGCTGTTTTTT
TRBD2,TRBJ2-3,TRBV7-2,-,CATKTSGTDTQYF,TGTGCCACCAAGACTAGCGGGACAGATACGCAGTATTTT
-,TRBJ2-7,TRBV15,-,CATSRDTGTGAHEQYF,TGTGCCACCAGCAGAGATACAGGGACGGGGGCCCACGAGCAGTACTTC
TRBD2,TRBJ2-5,TRBV11-2,-,CASSLRLAGGLQETQYF,TGTGCCAGCAGCTTAAGACTAGCGGGGGGGCTTCAAGAGACCCAGTACTTC
-,TRBJ2-1,TRBV6-5,-,CASTTSGDEQFF,TGTGCCAGCACCACCTCTGGGGATGAGCAGTTCTTC
-,TRBJ1-3,TRBV10-3,-,CAISEYLSSGNTIYF,TGTGCCATCAGTGAGTACCTTAGCTCTGGAAACACCATATATTTT
TRBD2,TRBJ2-7,TRBV5-4,-,CASSPPSGSPYEQYF,TGTGCCAGCAGCCCACCTAGCGGGAGCCCCTACGAGCAGTACTTC
-,TRBJ2-1,TRBV7-8,-,CASSPGGADEQFF,TGTGCCAGCAGCCCCGGAGGAGCGGATGAGCAGTTCTTC
-,TRBJ1-2,TRBV6-1,-,CASRPSYGYTF,TGTGCCAGCAGACCCTCCTATGGCTACACCTTC
-,TRBJ2-1,TRBV9,-,CASSVERQGPYNEQFF,TGTGCCAGCAGCGTAGAGAGGCAGGGCCCCTACAATGAGCAGTTCTTC
-,TRBJ2-1,TRBV15,-,CATSRDGGSDEQFF,TGTGCCACCAGCAGAGATGGGGGGTCGGATGAGCAGTTCTTC
-,TRBJ2-7,TRBV4-3,-,CASSRTGSSYEQYF,TGCGCCAGCAGCCGAACAGGGAGCTCCTACGAGCAGTACTTC
TRBD1,TRBJ2-7,TRBV4-2,once,CASSQLTGAYEQYF,TGTGCCAGCAGCCAATTAACAGGGGCCTACGAGCAGTACTTC
-,TRBJ1-5,TRBV2,-,CASSGEIDQPQHF,TGTGCCAGCAGTGGTGAGATTGATCAGCCCCAGCATTTT
-,TRBJ2-3,TRBV5-6,-,CASSWVSDTQYF,TGTGCCAGCAGCTGGGTATCAGATACGCAGTATTTT
-,TRBJ2-7,TRBV4-1,-,CASSQDQDTVYEQYF,TGCGCCAGCAGCCAAGATCAAGACACGGTCTACGAGCAGTACTTC
TRBD1,TRBJ1-4,TRBV4-1,once,CASSRTGEVEKLFF,TGCGCCAGCAGCCGGACAGGGGAAGTTGAAAAACTGTTTTTT
-,TRBJ2-6,TRBV7-8,-,CASTPRNSGANVLTF,TGTGCCAGCACCCCCCGGAACTCTGGGGCCAACGTCCTGACTTTC
-,TRBJ2-7,TRBV5-1,-,CASSLLGSYEQYF,TGCGCCAGCAGCTTGTTGGGCTCCTACGAGCAGTACTTC
-,TRBJ2-7,TRBV6-1,-,CASSEFGQTYEQYF,TGTGCCAGCAGTGAATTTGGACAGACCTACGAGCAGTACTTC
-,TRBJ1-2,TRBV6-1,-,CASSPEWRDIYGYTF,TGTGCCAGCAGTCCCGAATGGCGAGACATTTATGGCTACACCTTC
TRBD1,TRBJ2-7,TRBV30,-,CAWSPGQGIKYF,TGTGCCTGGAGTCCGGGACAGGGTATAAAGTACTTC
TRBD2,TRBJ2-3,TRBV2,-,CASSGLAGVVDTQYF,TGTGCCAGCAGTGGACTAGCGGGTGTAGTAGATACGCAGTATTTT
-,TRBJ2-2,TRBV6-5,-,CASSQGYYDTGELFF,TGTGCCAGCAGTCAGGGCTACTACGACACCGGGGAGCTGTTTTTT
TRBD2,TRBJ2-7,TRBV15,-,CATSRGTSGSVEQYF,TGTGCCACCAGCAGAGGGACTAGCGGGAGTGTCGAGCAGTACTTC
-,TRBJ2-2,TRBV10-3,-,CAISGERPLGTGELFF,TGTGCCATCAGTGGAGAAAGACCCCTGGGGACCGGGGAGCTGTTTTTT
-,TRBJ2-7,TRBV10-3,-,CAISAGAFYEQYF,TGTGCCATCAGTGCGGGGGCCTTTTACGAGCAGTACTTC
-,TRBJ1-1,TRBV5-1,-,CASSLAGIGAFF,TGCGCCAGCAGCTTGGCCGGGATCGGGGCTTTCTTT
-,TRBJ2-7,TRBV7-9,-,CASTKNSVFPEDFYEQYF,TGTGCCAGCACCAAGAATAGTGTGTTCCCAGAGGACTTCTACGAGCAGTACTTC
-,TRBJ2-5,TRBV28,-,CASSLAHPETQYF,TGTGCCAGCAGTTTGGCTCACCCAGAGACCCAGTACTTC
TRBD2,TRBJ2-7,TRBV4-3,-,CASSQEASGSYEQYF,TGCGCCAGCAGCCAAGAGGCTAGCGGGAGTTACGAGCAGTACTTC
-,TRBJ2-5,TRBV12-5,-,CASGFGREYQETQYF,TGTGCTAGTGGTTTCGGACGGGAGTACCAAGAGACCCAGTACTTC
-,TRBJ1-5,TRBV21-1,-,CASSRFVGHF,TGTGCCAGCAGCAGGTTCGTGGGGCATTTT
TRBD1,TRBJ2-2,TRBV2,-,CASSVQGANTGELFF,TGTGCCAGCAGTGTCCAGGGGGCGAACACCGGGGAGCTGTTTTTT
-,TRBJ2-7,TRBV5-1,once,CASSLKGGVNEQYF,TGCGCCAGCAGCTTAAAGGGTGGAGTGAACGAGCAGTACTTC
-,TRBJ1-2,TRBV6-5,-,CAISESTSYGYTF,TGTGCCATCAGTGAGTCGACCAGCTATGGCTACACCTTC
TRBD2,TRBJ2-7,TRBV19,-,CASSTSGGDEQYF,TGTGCCAGTTCTACTAGCGGGGGCGACGAGCAGTACTTC
TRBD2,TRBJ2-7,TRBV9,-,CASSVDSGSFEQYF,TGTGCCAGCAGCGTAGATAGCGGGAGTTTCGAGCAGTACTTC
TRBD1,TRBJ1-1,TRBV6-1,-,CASSEALTLSGTAIEAFF,TGTGCCAGCAGTGAAGCCCTTACATTATCCGGGACAGCTATTGAAGCTTTCTTT